Below are 18 T cell receptor beta chains sequenced from a single sample in a study of regulatory T cells in long-lasting Graves disease. Regarding time point: persistent/refractory GD, antithyroid drugs over 5 years with positive TRAb. Following extraction of RNA from PBMCs, that RNA was used to make the TCR library. To make TCR beta libraries, researchers used iRepertoire HTBI primers and Arm-PCR of CDR3 regions. One entry per CDR3 protein results from TCRdb running MiXCR on the multiplex PCR reads. Of 700,000 or so distinct CDR3 sequences in the sample, around 30% were seen once. Here the sequenced sample was peripheral blood mononuclear cells (PBMCs), taken when the disease was refractory, from a patient treated with antithyroid drugs. The receptors were sampled from a female donor with Graves disease.

This clonotype has a count of ten or more. The chain carries TRBV11-2 and TRBJ2-5; D possibly corresponds to TRBD1 (5 bases). The CDR3 contains 14 residues. V lost 0 bases to trimming and J lost 4 bases, with 9 bases between them. The germline V gene has CDR1 SGHAT and CDR2 FQNNGV. The CDR3 region has the DNA TGTGCCAGCAGCTTAGACAGGGTTGGAGAGACCCAGTACTTC. Translating it yields CASSLDRVGETQYF.

The CDR3 protein is CASSLGLQQQHF. CDR3 sequence (DNA): TGTGCCAGCAGTTTGGGGCTCCAGCAACAGCATTTT. V gene TRBV12-3 or TRBV12-4 combines with J gene TRBJ1-5; TRBD1 might be the D (5 bases). The length of the CDR3 is 12 residues. V was pared by 3 bases and J by 13 bases, with 13 bases between.

In this sample, this clonotype turned up a few times. The gene calls are TRBV28 and TRBJ2-5; possibly TRBD1 for D (5 bases). This CDR3 region has 15 residues. Trimming stripped 1 base from V and 6 bases from J, with 15 bases between. Germline V gene lookup returns CDR1 MDHEN and CDR2 SYDVKM. CDR3 in DNA: TGTGCCAGCAGTTTATTCGGGCAGGGTATACAGACCCAGTACTTC. It translates to CASSLFGQGIQTQYF.

Comment on this clonotype: At one end, the junction sequence differs from germline, possibly due to a read error. The V call is TRBV12-3 or TRBV12-4, the J call TRBJ1-2; tentatively, D is TRBD1 (6 bases). CDR3 length: 15 residues. The CDR3 DNA reads as TGTGCCAGCAGTTTCCTCCACACAGGGATTTATGGCTACGCCTTC. Protein: CASSFLHTGIYGYAF.

The J gene is TRBJ1-2, the V gene TRBV15; unclear D gene. The germline V and J ends were trimmed by 1 base and 8 bases, with 11 bases remaining between them. This CDR3 is built from 13 residues. CDR1 is LNHNV, CDR2 YYDKDF, per germline (reference sequence). In DNA form, the CDR3 reads TGTGCCACCAGCAGAGTCCGGGCTGAAGGCTACACCTTC. Encoded protein: CATSRVRAEGYTF.

In regard to this clonotype: A read error may produce the germline difference seen at one junction end. The genes are TRBV2 and TRBJ1-6; 7 bases align to TRBD1. The CDR3 covers 16 residues. CDR1 and CDR2 (germline): SNHLY, FYNNEI. CDR3 loop: CASSQIDRVVDSPHHF. The DNA for the CDR3 is TGTGCCAGCAGTCAAATCGACAGGGTCGTAGATTCACCCCACCACTTT.

This clonotype was observed a handful of times. The rearrangement joins TRBV20-1 to TRBJ2-7; D is perhaps TRBD1 (6 bases). The germline gives CDR1 DFQATT, CDR2 SNEGSKA (reference sequence). Trimming took off 7 bases at V and 4 bases at J, with 14 bases between the two ends. This CDR3 spans 12 amino acids. The CDR3 loop is CSVNGQLYEQYF. Here the CDR3 DNA reads TGCAGTGTCAACGGACAGTTATACGAGCAGTACTTC.

This rearrangement joins TRBV27 to TRBJ1-2, with 9 bases fitting TRBD1. Trimming took 6 bases from V and 8 from J; bases not matched to a gene: 10. Germline lookup yields CDR1 MNHEY and CDR2 SMNVEV (reference sequence). CDR3 length equals 14 residues. CDR3: CASSRPGQGVGYTF. CDR3 DNA: TGTGCCAGCAGCCGCCCGGGACAGGGAGTCGGCTACACCTTC.

This clonotype was picked up a small number of times. The V gene is TRBV2, the J gene TRBJ1-5, with 7 bases aligning to TRBD1. V lost 4 bases to trimming and J lost 1 base; unmatched junction nucleotides: 10. The germline V gene encodes CDR1 SNHLY and CDR2 FYNNEI. The CDR3 is made up of 17 amino acids. The CDR3 sequence is CASSVGLGGASNQPQHF. DNA for the CDR3: TGTGCCAGCAGTGTGGGGTTAGGGGGCGCGAGCAATCAGCCCCAGCATTTT.

This clonotype turned up a few times. The chain recombines TRBV11-2 with TRBJ2-7, with D perhaps assigned TRBD1 or TRBD2 (5 bases each). Germline CDR1 reads SGHAT; CDR2 reads FQNNGV. Trimming left V 1 base short and J 2 bases short, with 12 bases between. This CDR3 is 15 amino acids long. In DNA form, the CDR3 reads TGTGCCAGCAGCTTAGGGGACGGGCCCACCTACGAGCAGTACTTC. It specifies CASSLGDGPTYEQYF.

The chain couples TRBV7-9 to TRBJ2-5; 8 nucleotides agree with TRBD2. This CDR3 comprises 17 residues. Germline CDR1 reads SEHNR; CDR2 reads FQNEAQ (reference sequence). The J segment lost 5 bases and the V segment lost 1 base, leaving 12 bases of the junction unmatched. Here the CDR3 reads CASSLGLTGGPGETQYF. CDR3 bases: TGTGCCAGCAGCTTAGGCCTAACGGGAGGGCCAGGGGAGACCCAGTACTTC.

As regards this clonotype: A much more abundant neighbour one base away suggests this may be a read error. V is TRBV20-1 and J is TRBJ2-5, with 7 positions matching TRBD2. CDR1 is DFQATT, CDR2 SNEGSKA, per germline (reference sequence). J lost 3 bases, V lost 6 bases, and 13 bases had no gene match. CDR3 length equals 15 residues. The CDR3 reads CSAAIGASGEETQYF. The DNA of the CDR3 is TGCAGTGCGGCCATTGGGGCTAGCGGAGAAGAGACCCAGTACTTC.

The chain carries TRBV10-3 and TRBJ2-5; 10 bases line up with TRBD1. Germline trimming cut 5 bases from V and 2 bases from J; bases unmatched to any gene: 5. CDR3 length: 15 amino acids. Germline V lookup: CDR1 ENHRY, CDR2 SYGVKD. The CDR3 DNA is TGTGCCATCAGTTCCCGGGACAGGGGACAAGAGACCCAGTACTTC. Its protein is CAISSRDRGQETQYF.

The J gene is TRBJ2-5, the V gene TRBV6-1; 7 bases map to TRBD2. The germline CDR1 and CDR2 sequences are MNHNS and SASEGT. Trimming removed 9 bases from V and 1 base from J; junction bases left unmatched: 5. The CDR3 is 13 amino acids. The chain's CDR3 is CASAIAGQETQYF. The CDR3 nucleotides read TGTGCCAGTGCCATAGCGGGCCAAGAGACCCAGTACTTC.

This clonotype was seen more than once but under ten times. This sequence joins TRBV5-1 and TRBJ1-1; 9 bases line up with TRBD1. From germline, CDR1 is SGHRS and CDR2 YFSETQ. The length of the CDR3 is 14 residues. The V and J ends lost 4 bases and 5 bases, in that order; junction bases with no gene match: 6. The CDR3 loop is CASSGTGFGTEAFF. The CDR3 DNA reads as TGCGCCAGCAGCGGGACAGGGTTCGGTACTGAAGCTTTCTTT.

Ten or more counts support this clonotype. V usage is TRBV28 and J usage is TRBJ1-2; 7 positions agree with TRBD1. V lost 6 bases and J lost 5; bases outside the gene matches: 0. The CDR3 extends over 11 amino acids. Germline lookup yields CDR1 MDHEN and CDR2 SYDVKM. The CDR3 is CASRQGYGYTF. CDR3 nucleotides: TGTGCCAGCAGACAGGGGTATGGCTACACCTTC.

The chain uses TRBV5-1 and TRBJ1-6; 7 nucleotides align to TRBD1. The germline V gene has CDR1 SGHRS and CDR2 YFSETQ. CDR3 length: 13 amino acids. Germline trimming cut 6 bases from V and 9 bases from J; bases unmatched to any gene: 6. The CDR3 sequence: CASNWRQGSPLHF. CDR3 DNA: TGCGCCAGCAATTGGAGACAGGGTTCACCCCTCCACTTT.

Many counts were recorded for this clonotype. The chain employs TRBV9 and TRBJ2-5; TRBD1 agrees at 7 bases. The CDR3 consists of 15 residues. In germline, CDR1 is SGDLS, CDR2 YYNGEE. After removal of 2 bases from V and 2 bases from J, the junction contained 6 bases not matched to a gene. The CDR3 sequence: CASSVTGIPQETQYF. The CDR3 nucleotides are TGTGCCAGCAGCGTGACAGGGATACCTCAAGAGACCCAGTACTTC.